A selection of T cell receptor beta chains follows, all from one sample in a study of blood T cells in healthy people across ages. TCRdb independently ran MiXCR on the 5' RACE reads; one entry per CDR3 protein. Altogether over a million distinct CDR3 sequences are present, approximately 63% being singletons, with the ten largest covering 6.5% to 8.5%. The sequenced sample was blood. These receptors originate from a young man in good health. Each CDR3 is given with its conserved first and last residue. D genes are given only for firm matches. Some rows have no size entry. The others give once, few or many, or a class for an expanded clone.

j_call,d_call,clone_size,v_call,cdr3_aa
TRBJ2-5,.,few,TRBV29-1,CSVEEGRFQETQYF
TRBJ1-5,.,.,TRBV12-5,CASGLGYQPQHF
TRBJ2-1,.,once,TRBV7-9,CASRLGRTSYNEQFF
TRBJ2-7,.,few,TRBV7-2,CASSVDLWGEQYF
TRBJ1-6,.,.,TRBV20-1,CSAKRGNYNSPLHF
TRBJ2-5,TRBD2,.,TRBV27,CASSTLAGLKETQYF
TRBJ1-4,TRBD1,few,TRBV6-1,CASSGIWTGGNEKLFF
TRBJ1-6,.,few,TRBV6-5,CASSYRGPMSPLHF
TRBJ2-1,.,.,TRBV6-5,CASRGAGENEQFF
TRBJ2-5,.,.,TRBV5-1,CASSFSTQGHQETQYF
TRBJ2-3,TRBD1,few,TRBV12-3/TRBV12-4,CASSKGQGVTDTQYF
TRBJ2-1,.,.,TRBV29-1,CSAFQPGSPSYNEQFF
TRBJ1-1,.,.,TRBV6-6,CASEPGNTEAFF
TRBJ1-1,.,.,TRBV6-5,CASSLSAEAFF
.,TRBD2,.,TRBV4-2,CASSQGIPGLAGASYNEQYF
TRBJ2-7,TRBD2,few,TRBV4-1,CASSPQLAGAYEQYF
TRBJ2-1,TRBD2,.,TRBV15,CATSRDSGLVDEQFF
TRBJ1-6,.,.,TRBV2,CASSPTAGRYSPLHF
.,.,.,TRBV30,CAGGLPPYEQYF
TRBJ1-1,.,.,TRBV6-1,CAVGFQALNTEAFF
TRBJ1-5,TRBD1,few,TRBV9,CASSPGGWGQPQHF
TRBJ2-3,TRBD2,.,TRBV28,CASSFLAVTDTQYF
TRBJ2-4,TRBD1,few,TRBV9,CASSAGQGNEVAKNIQYF
TRBJ2-7,.,.,TRBV11-2,CASSSLAYTYEQYF
TRBJ2-3,.,few,TRBV7-6,CASSPRARADTQYF
TRBJ2-3,TRBD2,few,TRBV20-1,CSAREAGRTDTQYF
TRBJ2-5,TRBD1,.,TRBV29-1,CGVEGGDRVRFQETQYF
TRBJ1-4,TRBD1,.,TRBV2,CASSPGQLYEKLFF
TRBJ2-1,.,.,TRBV7-7,CASSPTTNKNNEQFF
TRBJ2-1,TRBD2,.,TRBV5-1,CASSLGLAGEGHEQFF
TRBJ2-7,TRBD2,.,TRBV6-1,CASSEWERDYEQYF
TRBJ1-2,TRBD1,few,TRBV29-1,CSAVGQGDYGYTF
TRBJ2-3,TRBD2,.,TRBV27,CASTPSGGATDTQYF
TRBJ2-7,TRBD2,.,TRBV27,CASSVGGGLAPLYEQYF
TRBJ2-1,.,many,TRBV11-2,CASSLGGFYNEQFF
TRBJ1-3,.,.,TRBV7-9,CASSLSGHSGNTIYF
TRBJ2-7,TRBD1,few,TRBV12-3/TRBV12-4,CASSLGNRGSYEQYF
TRBJ2-3,.,.,TRBV4-2,CASSQVRFTDTQYF
TRBJ2-5,TRBD2,.,TRBV7-9,CASSSGLSQETQYF
TRBJ2-3,.,.,TRBV29-1,CSVEDGSGDTQYF
TRBJ1-5,.,.,TRBV5-1,CASSLDPSNQPQHF
TRBJ2-3,.,.,TRBV9,CASSVYRDTDTQYF
TRBJ1-4,TRBD1,few,TRBV7-9,CASSLSNRGSNEKLFF
TRBJ2-7,.,few,TRBV5-1,CASSFRASSYEQYF
TRBJ2-7,TRBD2,.,TRBV4-3,CASSQELSTSGHYEQYF
TRBJ2-5,TRBD2,.,TRBV14,CASSQEGPLAGVLETQYF
TRBJ1-6,.,few,TRBV27,CASSFLDNSPLHF
TRBJ1-2,.,.,TRBV6-5,CASSYGGQIYGYTF
TRBJ1-2,.,.,TRBV27,CASSGGEYTNYGYTF
TRBJ1-4,.,few,TRBV6-5,CASSYLLGEKLFF
TRBJ2-7,TRBD2,.,TRBV29-1,CSDRTSGDNEQYF
TRBJ2-7,.,.,TRBV20-1,CSARDLRSEQYF
TRBJ1-2,.,.,TRBV3-1,CASSQVPVRANYGYTF